The 18 T cell receptor beta chains reported below all come from one sample, sequenced in a study of T cells after yellow fever vaccination. TCRdb fed the 5' RACE reads into MiXCR, producing one record per CDR3 protein. The sample shows approximately 300,000 distinct CDR3 sequences, around 6.8% of them seen only once. Specimen: PBMCs, collected about 41 days after the first yellow fever vaccination. The receptors were sampled from a man younger than 35 who received the YFV17D yellow fever vaccine.

V gene TRBV12-3 or TRBV12-4 combines with J gene TRBJ2-1; no definite D call. V was clipped by 5 bases and J by 8 bases, with 10 bases between them. CDR3 length equals 12 residues. CDR3 protein: CASSVGVYEQFF. In nucleotides, the CDR3 is TGTGCCAGCAGTGTCGGCGTTTATGAGCAGTTCTTC.

The rearrangement links TRBV3-1 to TRBJ2-2, with D maybe TRBD1 (6 bases). V dropped 6 bases and J dropped 8 bases, with 19 bases sitting between them. Germline V gene sequence: CDR1 LGHDT, CDR2 YNNKEL (reference sequence). The CDR3 sequence is 15 residues long. CDR3 region: CASSEPGHNDGELFF. The CDR3 DNA follows: TGTGCCAGCAGTGAACCGGGACACAACGATGGGGAGCTGTTTTTT.

The chain recombines TRBV19 with TRBJ2-7, with D perhaps being TRBD1 or TRBD2 (6 bases each). The V gene's germline CDR1 is LNHDA and CDR2 SQIVND (reference sequence). The CDR3 totals 13 residues. Trimming pared 5 bases from V and 3 bases from J, leaving 11 bases between. CDR3 in amino acids: CASSAGHGYEQYV. In DNA form, the CDR3 reads TGTGCCAGTAGTGCGGGACACGGCTACGAGCAGTACGTC.

CDR3 in amino acids: CAIRGTGSYEQYV. In DNA, the CDR3 is TGTGCCATCAGAGGAACGGGGTCCTACGAGCAGTACGTC. The chain has TRBV10-3 and TRBJ2-7; D possibly corresponds to TRBD2 (5 bases). The CDR3 consists of 13 residues. Germline V gene data show CDR1 as ENHRY and CDR2 as SYGVKD. V was pared by 6 bases and J by 1 base, with 10 bases between.

This clonotype was recorded a few times. The V gene is TRBV6-2 or TRBV6-3, the J gene TRBJ2-5; 8 bases fit TRBD1. Germline loops: CDR1 MNHEY, CDR2 SVGEGT. The CDR3 spans 15 residues. The trim removed 6 bases at V and 5 bases at J, leaving 11 bases unmatched. CDR3 loop: CASSPRGRGQETQYF. CDR3 DNA sequence: TGTGCCAGCAGCCCCCGCGGCAGGGGGCAGGAGACCCAGTACTTC.

This clonotype came up many times. This rearrangement joins TRBV7-2 to TRBJ1-6; tentative D call: TRBD1 (6 bases). This CDR3 is 19 amino acids long. Trimming pared 2 bases from V and 5 bases from J, leaving 22 bases between. The germline V gene encodes CDR1 SGHTA and CDR2 FQGNSA. CDR3 residues: CASSLQAVRGAADNSPLHF. For the CDR3, the DNA is TGTGCCAGCAGCTTACAGGCAGTAAGGGGGGCCGCGGATAATTCACCCCTCCACTTT.

The sample holds a few counts of this clonotype. The V gene is TRBV9, the J gene TRBJ2-3, with TRBD1 matching over 9 bases. J gave up 6 bases and V 0 bases, and 8 bases lay outside the gene matches. The CDR3 has 16 amino acids. Germline values: CDR1 SGDLS, CDR2 YYNGEE. DNA for the CDR3: TGTGCCAGCAGCGTAGCGACAGGGGGGGCAATGGATACGCAGTATTTT. This gives the protein CASSVATGGAMDTQYF.

This rearrangement joins TRBV12-3 or TRBV12-4 to TRBJ2-3; D gene unclear. Between the trimmed V and J ends, which lost 1 base and 5 bases, there was a span of 13 bases. This CDR3 spans 15 amino acids. CDR3 in amino acids: CASSLEPKVGDTQYF. The CDR3 DNA is TGTGCCAGCAGTTTAGAACCGAAGGTGGGAGATACGCAGTATTTT.

The chain is built from TRBV9 and TRBJ2-7, with D uncertain. There are 13 residues in the CDR3. V was shortened by 2 bases and J by 0 bases, with 6 bases between the two germline ends. Looked up from germline, CDR1 is SGDLS and CDR2 is YYNGEE. CDR3 nucleotides: TGTGCCAGCAGCGTCGGCAGCTCCTACGAGCAGTACTTC. This sequence encodes CASSVGSSYEQYF. The variable domain in full, completed from reference TRBV9 and TRBJ2-7, reads DSGVTQTPKHLITATGQRVTLRCSPRSGDLSVYWYQQSLDQGLQFLIQYYNGEERAKGNILERFSAQQFPDLHSELNLSSLELGDSALYFCASSVGSSYEQYFGPGTRLTVT.

Only a few counts were recorded for this clonotype. The gene calls are TRBV5-1 and TRBJ1-6; TRBD1 is a possible D gene (5 bases). Germline V lookup: CDR1 SGHRS, CDR2 YFSETQ. With 2 bases removed from V and 9 bases from J, the gap between germline ends came to 9 bases. The CDR3 consists of 13 residues. The CDR3 loop reads CASSFEGFSPLHF. The CDR3 nucleotides read TGCGCCAGCAGCTTCGAGGGGTTTTCACCCCTCCACTTT.

Only a few counts were recorded for this clonotype. This chain connects TRBV2 to TRBJ1-2, with unresolved D. The germline CDR1 and CDR2 sequences are SNHLY and FYNNEI. The CDR3 spans 11 residues. V was cut by 7 bases and J by 4 bases, with 7 bases left in between. The CDR3 sequence: CASTEIYGYTF. The DNA of the CDR3 is TGTGCCAGCACAGAGATCTATGGCTACACCTTC.

This clonotype was recorded a few times. The chain carries TRBV6-1 and TRBJ2-5; 8 nucleotides align to TRBD1. The CDR3 consists of 14 residues. V was clipped by 4 bases and J by 6 bases; unmatched bases: 7. CDR1 is MNHNS, CDR2 SASEGT, per germline. In DNA form, the CDR3 reads TGTGCCAGCAGTGCGGACAGGGTGGGGAAGACCCAGTACTTC. It encodes CASSADRVGKTQYF.

This clonotype was seen only a few times. The J gene is TRBJ2-2, the V gene TRBV4-1, with TRBD1 matching 9 bases. Per the germline V gene, CDR1 is MGHRA and CDR2 is YSYEKL. CDR3 length: 18 residues. V shed 4 bases and J 6 bases; nucleotides not matched to a gene: 15. The CDR3 sequence: CASSPRDRVFVFAGELFF. The CDR3 bases are TGCGCCAGCAGCCCGCGGGACAGGGTTTTTGTTTTCGCCGGGGAGCTGTTTTTT.

This clonotype was detected only a few times. Here the CDR3 DNA reads TGTGCCAGCAGCGAGGACATCCCCACACCCCTCCACTTT. Its translation: CASSEDIPTPLHF. The chain is built from TRBV7-2 and TRBJ1-6, with D possibly being TRBD1 (5 bases). V was cut by 5 bases and J by 11 bases, with 13 bases left in between. Germline V lookup: CDR1 SGHTA, CDR2 FQGNSA. This CDR3 spans 13 amino acids.

Many counts were recorded for this clonotype. The chain carries TRBV6-1 and TRBJ1-5; D unclear. The V and J ends lost 4 bases and 9 bases respectively, with 19 bases between them. CDR1 and CDR2 (germline): MNHNS, SASEGT. This CDR3 comprises 15 residues. CDR3 DNA sequence: TGTGCCAGCAGTGGCGGCCGCTCGCTTGGGCGGCCCCAGCATTTT. Protein: CASSGGRSLGRPQHF.

This clonotype was seen many times. The rearrangement links TRBV9 to TRBJ1-1; 7 positions match TRBD1. CDR1 is SGDLS, CDR2 YYNGEE, per germline. V was clipped by 4 bases and J by 0 bases; unmatched bases: 6. The CDR3 sequence is 15 residues long. The CDR3 here is CASSSRDRLNTEAFF. The CDR3 DNA sequence: TGTGCCAGCAGCTCACGGGACAGACTGAACACTGAAGCTTTCTTT.

This clonotype appeared a few times. V is TRBV18 and J is TRBJ2-7, with no clear D. Trimming pared 3 bases from V and 7 bases from J, leaving 16 bases between. The CDR3 is 14 residues long. From germline, CDR1 is KGHSH and CDR2 LQKENI. The CDR3 DNA sequence: TGTGCCAGCTCACCGGGATCATTCTTCGGGGAGCAGTACTTC. Translated: CASSPGSFFGEQYF.

The J gene is TRBJ1-2, the V gene TRBV6-4; D unresolved. Germline CDR1 and CDR2: MRHNA and SNTAGT. The CDR3 loop spans 13 amino acids. V lost 7 bases, J lost 3 bases, and 12 bases lay in between. The CDR3 coding sequence is TGTGCCAGCATACTGTGGGGTGACTATGGCTACACCTTC. This encodes CASILWGDYGYTF.